Below, 32 T cell receptor beta chains from the same sample are listed, as sequenced in a study of regulatory T cells in long-lasting Graves disease. Time point specified: persistent/refractory GD, antithyroid drugs over 5 years with positive TRAb. TCR sequences were obtained from RNA taken from PBMCs. Construction of the TCR beta libraries employed iRepertoire HTBI primers in conjunction with Arm-PCR of CDR3 regions. Each CDR3 protein gets one entry after TCRdb re-called the multiplex PCR reads with MiXCR. The table records around 400,000 distinct CDR3 sequences, around a quarter of them present only once. Sample: peripheral blood mononuclear cells (PBMCs), taken when the disease was refractory, from a patient treated with antithyroid drugs. These receptors originate from a female donor with Graves disease.

This clonotype was found many times. The chain joins TRBV15 to TRBJ2-6; D not resolved. Trimming left V 1 base short and J 4 bases short, with 14 bases between. The CDR3 extends over 17 amino acids. Germline V gene sequence: CDR1 LNHNV, CDR2 YYDKDF (reference sequence). The CDR3: CATSRGSGRPGANVLTF. CDR3 bases: TGTGCCACCAGCAGAGGATCTGGTAGGCCCGGGGCCAACGTCCTGACTTTC.

Many counts were recorded for this clonotype. This chain links TRBV13 with TRBJ1-4; 8 nucleotides match TRBD1. This CDR3 is built from 15 residues. The V gene's germline CDR1 is PRHDT and CDR2 FYEKMQ (reference sequence). J lost 8 bases, V lost 5 bases, and 10 bases had no gene match. This CDR3 is CASSVGQARFEKLFF. DNA for the CDR3: TGTGCCAGCAGCGTGGGACAGGCTCGTTTCGAAAAACTGTTTTTT. The entire variable domain, with the rest obtained from reference TRBV13 and TRBJ1-4, is as follows: AAGVIQSPRHLIKEKRETATLKCYPIPRHDTVYWYQQGPGQDPQFLISFYEKMQSDKGSIPDRFSAQQFSDYHSELNMSSLELGDSALYFCASSVGQARFEKLFFGSGTQLSVL.

In its sample, this clonotype was seen a few times. This chain uses TRBV7-8 with TRBJ1-2, with TRBD1 matching over 8 bases. The CDR3 loop spans 16 amino acids. Trimming took 5 bases from V and 4 from J; bases not matched to a gene: 12. Looked up from germline, CDR1 is SGHVS and CDR2 is FQNEAQ. In DNA form, the CDR3 reads TGTGCCAGCAGCACAACACCGGGACAGGATGGCTATGGCTACACCTTC. Amino acid sequence: CASSTTPGQDGYGYTF.

This clonotype showed up many times. The rearrangement uses TRBV20-1 and TRBJ2-7, with 8 bases matching TRBD2. This CDR3 contains 13 residues. Looked up from germline, CDR1 is DFQATT and CDR2 is SNEGSKA (reference sequence). J lost 2 bases, V lost 4 bases, and 4 bases had no gene match. CDR3 sequence (DNA): TGCAGTGCTAAAGGGACTAGTCCCTACGAGCAGTACTTC. Encoded protein: CSAKGTSPYEQYF.

In the case of this clonotype: Being one base from a much bigger clone, this may be a read error. This chain links TRBV2 with TRBJ2-2; D unclear. Germline values: CDR1 SNHLY, CDR2 FYNNEI. V gave up 4 bases and J gave up 5 bases, with 11 bases separating them. The CDR3 covers 14 residues. In DNA form, the CDR3 reads TGTGCCAGCAGTGTAATGGGAATTACCGGGGAGCTGTTTTTT. It specifies CASSVMGITGELFF.

Details on this clonotype: One junction end does not reproduce the germline sequence, and a read error may be involved. The rearrangement links TRBV28 to TRBJ1-2; D is unclear. Germline lookup yields CDR1 MDHEN and CDR2 SYDVKM. This CDR3 has 11 amino acids. The CDR3 is CASRDNYGYIF. The DNA for the CDR3 is TGTGCCAGCAGAGATAACTATGGCTACATCTTC.

This sequence joins TRBV2 and TRBJ1-5; 7 positions match TRBD1. J lost 2 bases, V lost 10 bases, and 5 bases had no gene match. The CDR3 runs to 13 residues. Per germline, CDR1 SNHLY and CDR2 FYNNEI. CDR3 in DNA: TGTGCCACAGCCGGACAGGGCAATCAGCCCCAGCATTTT. Its translation is CATAGQGNQPQHF. The complete variable domain, with remaining parts taken from reference TRBV2 and TRBJ1-5, reads EPEVTQTPSHQVTQMGQEVILRCVPISNHLYFYWYRQILGQKVEFLVSFYNNEISEKSEIFDDQFSVERPDGSNFTLKIRSTKLEDSAMYFCATAGQGNQPQHFGDGTRLSIL.

This clonotype was seen repeatedly, ten times or more. The chain combines TRBV28 with TRBJ1-1, with 9 bases matching TRBD1. Germline V gene sequence: CDR1 MDHEN, CDR2 SYDVKM. The CDR3 is made up of 15 amino acids. The V segment lost 4 bases and the J segment 8 bases; nucleotides outside the gene matches: 11. DNA of the CDR3: TGTGCCAGCAGTTCAGCCGGGACAGGGTTTTTAGAAGCTTTCTTT. It yields the protein CASSSAGTGFLEAFF.

This clonotype has a count of ten or more. The chain uses TRBV27 and TRBJ1-2; a weak D match, TRBD1 (5 bases). Germline-derived CDR1 and CDR2 are MNHEY and SMNVEV (reference sequence). The length of the CDR3 is 16 residues. Trimming took 4 bases from V and 8 from J, leaving 23 bases between them. The CDR3 region is CASSSIGPRGGSGYTF. In nucleotides, the CDR3 is TGTGCCAGCAGTTCGATTGGGCCCCGGGGGGGGAGCGGCTACACCTTC.

V usage is TRBV4-1 and J usage is TRBJ1-1, with TRBD1 matching over 7 bases. Per germline, CDR1 MGHRA and CDR2 YSYEKL. V shed 6 bases, J shed 0 bases, and the junction held 13 bases outside the gene matches. The CDR3 loop spans 17 amino acids. CDR3 amino acids: CASRNLLGQVMNTEAFF. CDR3 sequence (DNA): TGCGCCAGCAGAAATCTACTCGGACAGGTCATGAACACTGAAGCTTTCTTT.

This clonotype appeared a few times. The chain is built from TRBV5-1 and TRBJ2-7; D unresolved. From germline, CDR1 is SGHRS and CDR2 YFSETQ. Between the trimmed V and J ends, which lost 0 bases and 0 bases, there was a span of 10 bases. CDR3 length: 15 amino acids. CDR3 coding DNA: TGCGCCAGCAGCTTGGTCTCTCGATACTCCTACGAGCAGTACTTC. Encoded protein: CASSLVSRYSYEQYF.

This chain uses TRBV20-1 with TRBJ2-7, with TRBD2 matching 7 bases. The CDR3 contains 13 residues. The trim removed 6 bases at V and 0 bases at J, leaving 5 bases unmatched. Germline CDR1 is DFQATT and CDR2 is SNEGSKA (reference sequence). Here the CDR3 reads CSAIRGSSYEQYF. For the CDR3, the DNA is TGCAGTGCGATACGCGGGAGCTCCTACGAGCAGTACTTC.

V and J are TRBV29-1 and TRBJ1-5; a weak D match, TRBD1 (6 bases). With 4 bases removed from V and 5 bases from J, the gap between germline ends came to 12 bases. The length of the CDR3 is 13 residues. Germline V lookup: CDR1 SQVTM, CDR2 ANQGSEA. CDR3: CSVARGPDQPQHF. The CDR3 DNA reads TGCAGCGTTGCCAGGGGCCCTGATCAGCCCCAGCATTTT.

In its sample, this clonotype was seen a few times. The chain recombines TRBV19 with TRBJ1-5; TRBD1 matches at 10 bases. This CDR3 has 16 amino acids. J gave up 4 bases and V 10 bases, and 13 bases lay outside the gene matches. Germline CDR1 reads LNHDA; CDR2 reads SQIVND (reference sequence). CDR3 sequence reads: CATEGGLGQGNQPQHF. CDR3 DNA: TGTGCCACCGAGGGCGGACTGGGACAGGGGAATCAGCCCCAGCATTTT.

Only a few counts were recorded for this clonotype. The V gene is TRBV7-6, the J gene TRBJ2-7; TRBD1 matches at 9 bases. CDR3 length equals 13 residues. V was pared by 4 bases and J by 3 bases, with 1 base of the junction left unmatched. Germline CDR1 SGHVS, CDR2 FNYEAQ. The CDR3 nucleotides read TGTGCCAGCAGCTGGACAGGGGACTACGAGCAGTACTTC. This gives the protein CASSWTGDYEQYF.

The V and J genes are TRBV4-2 and TRBJ1-5; D not certain. The CDR3 has 15 residues. Germline-derived CDR1 and CDR2 are LGHNA and YNFKEQ. V lost 0 bases and J lost 5, with 11 bases in between. The CDR3 nucleotides are TGTGCCAGCAGCCAAGATTTCTCTGGAGATCAGCCCCAGCATTTT. It is translated as CASSQDFSGDQPQHF.

In this sample, this clonotype turned up many times. The V and J genes are TRBV2 and TRBJ2-2, with D unclear. This CDR3 spans 14 amino acids. Per the germline V gene, CDR1 is SNHLY and CDR2 is FYNNEI. V shed 7 bases and J shed 2 bases, with 11 bases lying between them. CDR3 in DNA: TGTGCCAGCAAGGAGTCCCCAAACACCGGGGAGCTGTTTTTT. Translating it yields CASKESPNTGELFF.

CDR3 region: CSAGKGASTDTQYF. CDR3 coding DNA: TGCAGTGCTGGTAAAGGAGCTAGCACAGATACGCAGTATTTT. The chain combines TRBV20-1 with TRBJ2-3; D remains ambiguous. Germline-derived CDR1 and CDR2 are DFQATT and SNEGSKA (reference sequence). CDR3 size: 14 residues. V lost 5 bases and J 0 bases, leaving 12 bases between the germline ends.

The chain is built from TRBV6-2 or TRBV6-3 and TRBJ1-2; no clear D. The CDR3 covers 14 residues. The ends were cut back, 6 bases at V and 2 bases at J, with 13 bases in the middle. The germline V gene encodes CDR1 MNHEY and CDR2 SVGEGT. The CDR3 coding sequence is TGTGCCAGCAGCCCCCTACTGCCGAACTATGGCTACACCTTC. It codes for CASSPLLPNYGYTF.

This clonotype was counted only a few times. The rearrangement uses TRBV28 and TRBJ2-7; 10 bases are a match to TRBD1. Germline assignment: CDR1 MDHEN and CDR2 SYDVKM. CDR3 size: 15 residues. With 2 bases clipped from V and 4 bases from J, the junction kept 5 bases outside the gene matches. CDR3 nucleotide sequence: TGTGCCAGCAGTTTACCGGGACAGGGGAATTACGAGCAGTACTTC. Translating gives CASSLPGQGNYEQYF.

The sample holds many counts of this clonotype. This chain links TRBV28 with TRBJ2-5; 15 positions agree with TRBD2. J gave up 2 bases and V 3 bases, and 13 bases lay outside the gene matches. CDR1 is MDHEN and CDR2 is SYDVKM in the germline V gene. There are 20 residues in the CDR3. The CDR3 spells CASSFVFGLAGGSGQETQYF. Written as DNA, the CDR3 is TGTGCCAGCAGTTTCGTTTTCGGACTAGCGGGAGGGTCGGGGCAAGAGACCCAGTACTTC.

The chain carries TRBV19 and TRBJ1-5, with D unclear. The V gene lost 6 bases and the J gene lost 5 bases, with 20 bases spanning the gap. CDR3 size: 16 residues. Germline V gene lookup returns CDR1 LNHDA and CDR2 SQIVND (reference sequence). The DNA of the CDR3 is TGTGCCAGTAGACCGCTGGACGGACTTTTGTATCAGCCCCAGCATTTT. It specifies CASRPLDGLLYQPQHF.

The chain is built from TRBV2 and TRBJ1-5; D is unresolved. This CDR3 is 17 amino acids long. From germline, CDR1 is SNHLY and CDR2 FYNNEI. The V end lost 4 bases, the J end lost 1 base, and 17 bases lay between the germline ends. CDR3 nucleotide sequence: TGTGCCAGCAGTGCCGGGGTCCCCCTGGAAAGCAATCAGCCCCAGCATTTT. It translates to CASSAGVPLESNQPQHF.

V is TRBV29-1 and J is TRBJ2-7; D uncertain. This CDR3 region has 14 residues. Trimming stripped 2 bases from V and 1 base from J, with 12 bases between. Germline loops: CDR1 SQVTM, CDR2 ANQGSEA. In DNA, the CDR3 is TGCAGCGTTGAAATAGGTGATCATTCCTACGAGCAGTACTTC. Protein: CSVEIGDHSYEQYF.

This clonotype has more than one count but fewer than ten. The V and J genes are TRBV11-2 and TRBJ2-7; D unresolved. Trimming cost V 4 bases and J 6 bases, with 19 bases left between them. Germline loops: CDR1 SGHAT, CDR2 FQNNGV. The CDR3 runs 15 residues. The DNA of the CDR3 is TGTGCCAGCAGCTCGCGTTGGGTCAGGTATCCCGAGCAGTACTTC. It codes for CASSSRWVRYPEQYF.

V usage is TRBV2 and J usage is TRBJ1-3, with D perhaps matching TRBD1 (5 bases). The V end was cut by 9 bases, the J end by 0 bases, with 9 bases between. Germline V gene lookup returns CDR1 SNHLY and CDR2 FYNNEI. This CDR3 is built from 13 residues. This CDR3 reads CARRQSSGNTIYF. The CDR3 DNA reads as TGTGCCAGGAGACAGAGCTCTGGAAACACCATATATTTT. The complete variable domain, with remaining parts taken from reference TRBV2 and TRBJ1-3, reads EPEVTQTPSHQVTQMGQEVILRCVPISNHLYFYWYRQILGQKVEFLVSFYNNEISEKSEIFDDQFSVERPDGSNFTLKIRSTKLEDSAMYFCARRQSSGNTIYFGEGSWLTVV.

This clonotype was counted between two and nine times. V is TRBV29-1 and J is TRBJ2-5; 7 bases agree with TRBD2. The germline V gene encodes CDR1 SQVTM and CDR2 ANQGSEA. The CDR3 covers 13 residues. J lost 5 bases, V lost 7 bases, and 10 bases had no gene match. The CDR3 loop is CSGREGGRETQYF. DNA of the CDR3: TGCAGCGGGAGGGAGGGAGGCCGGGAGACCCAGTACTTC.

This chain uses TRBV12-3 or TRBV12-4 with TRBJ2-2, with 8 bases lining up with TRBD2. The CDR3 has 13 residues. J lost 7 bases, V lost 6 bases, and 4 bases had no gene match. For the CDR3, the DNA is TGTGCCAGCAGGGGGACTAGGGGCGGGGAGCTGTTTTTT. It specifies CASRGTRGGELFF.

This clonotype was detected ten times or more. The J gene is TRBJ2-7, the V gene TRBV7-2; maybe TRBD1 (5 bases). CDR3 length: 13 residues. Trimming cost V 4 bases and J 6 bases, with 13 bases left between them. Germline V gene data show CDR1 as SGHTA and CDR2 as FQGNSA. The CDR3 DNA sequence: TGTGCCAGCAGCTCCGTAGGGGCAAGCGAGCAGTACTTC. This codes for CASSSVGASEQYF.

This clonotype was seen a few times. This chain links TRBV12-3 or TRBV12-4 with TRBJ2-2; 11 positions match TRBD2. This CDR3 has 15 amino acids. The V and J ends lost 2 bases and 6 bases, in that order; junction bases with no gene match: 2. The CDR3 loop reads CASSLLAGGPGELFF. The CDR3 nucleotides are TGTGCCAGCAGTTTATTAGCGGGAGGGCCCGGGGAGCTGTTTTTT.

V usage is TRBV9 and J usage is TRBJ2-2; 9 bases agree with TRBD2. The CDR3 has 16 amino acids. The germline CDR1 and CDR2 sequences are SGDLS and YYNGEE. With V trimmed by 0 bases and J by 6 bases, 6 bases remained unmatched. This CDR3 reads CASSVGSSGIPGELFF. As DNA, the CDR3 is TGTGCCAGCAGCGTAGGTTCTAGCGGGATACCCGGGGAGCTGTTTTTT.

The chain recombines TRBV2 with TRBJ2-3, with D possibly TRBD2 on 6 matching bases. Trimming took 4 bases from V and 0 from J, leaving 14 bases between them. CDR3 length: 16 residues. CDR1 and CDR2 from the germline V gene are SNHLY and FYNNEI. The CDR3 nucleotides are TGTGCCAGCAGTGGAGCGAGCGGGCGGAGCACAGATACGCAGTATTTT. It yields the protein CASSGASGRSTDTQYF.